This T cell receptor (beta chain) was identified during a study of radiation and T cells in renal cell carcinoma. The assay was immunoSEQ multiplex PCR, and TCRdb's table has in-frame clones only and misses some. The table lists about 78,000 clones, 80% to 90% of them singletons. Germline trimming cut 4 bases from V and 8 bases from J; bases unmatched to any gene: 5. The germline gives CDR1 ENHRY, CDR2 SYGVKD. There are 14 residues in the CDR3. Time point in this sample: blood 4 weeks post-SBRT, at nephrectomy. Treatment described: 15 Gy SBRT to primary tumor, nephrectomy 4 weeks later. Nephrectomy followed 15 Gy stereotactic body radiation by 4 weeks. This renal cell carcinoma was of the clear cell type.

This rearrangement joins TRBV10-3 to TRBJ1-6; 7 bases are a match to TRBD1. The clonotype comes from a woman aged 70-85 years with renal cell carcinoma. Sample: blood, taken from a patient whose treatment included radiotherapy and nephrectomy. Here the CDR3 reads CAISGQGKDSPLHF. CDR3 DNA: TGTGCCATCAGTGGACAGGGTAAGGATTCACCCCTCCACTTT.